This TCR beta chain was sequenced for a study of T cells after yellow fever vaccination. Findings and limits, study-wide: Abundant clonotypes from the bulk population could have been carried over as contaminants into FACS-sorted repertoires. Researchers report a weaker secondary response that nonetheless peaked faster, day 5 versus 15. Reappearance after the booster was seen for most primary-vaccination clones, at 95% to 96% CD4 and 80% to 90% CD8.

This clonotype occurred many times. Its antigen is not identified. V dropped 1 base and J dropped 5 bases, with 12 bases sitting between them. CDR3 size: 14 residues. Germline values: CDR1 SGHRS, CDR2 YFSETQ. UMIs and a universal primer site were added when TCR cDNA was made by 5'RACE template switching. TCRdb re-analysed the 5' RACE reads in MiXCR, keeping a single row per CDR3 protein. The sample carries 250,000 or so distinct CDR3 sequences, roughly 3.5% recorded once. This specimen was PBMCs, taken 15 days after the yellow fever booster vaccination. The chain employs TRBV5-1 and TRBJ2-5; either TRBD1 or TRBD2 may supply D (6 bases each). The receptor's source is a man younger than 35 who received the YFV17D yellow fever vaccine. The CDR3 sequence: CASSLRGAFETQYF. In DNA, the CDR3 is TGCGCCAGCAGCTTGAGGGGGGCTTTCGAGACCCAGTACTTC.